These T cell receptor beta chains were read from a single sample in a study of OX40 agonist ivuxolimab in advanced cancers. Assay used: immunoSEQ multiplex PCR; TCRdb lists only in-frame clones, some missing. The sample holds approximately 50,000 clones, roughly 84% seen once. Source: CD4+ or CD8+ T cells sorted from blood, taken in a trial of the OX40 agonist ivuxolimab. The receptors derive from an adult with an advanced solid tumor such as melanoma, head and neck, liver or kidney cancer. Both conserved end residues are part of each CDR3. Each record gives: V gene, J gene, D gene, CDR3 protein, CDR3 DNA. D genes are given only for firm matches.

v_call: TRBV27
j_call: TRBJ1-5
d_call: NA
cdr3_aa: CASSPLPANSEPQHF
cdr3_nt: TGTGCCAGCAGCCCTTTACCGGCCAACAGCGAGCCCCAGCATTTT

v_call: TRBV14
j_call: TRBJ2-6
d_call: NA
cdr3_aa: CASSLLRGVSGANVLTF
cdr3_nt: TGTGCCAGCAGCCTCCTTCGAGGGGTCTCTGGGGCCAACGTCCTGACTTTC

v_call: TRBV29-1
j_call: TRBJ1-1
d_call: NA
cdr3_aa: CSVGSTEAFF
cdr3_nt: TGCAGCGTTGGCAGCACTGAAGCTTTCTTT

v_call: TRBV6-1
j_call: TRBJ1-2
d_call: NA
cdr3_aa: CASSEAQGSNYGYTF
cdr3_nt: TGTGCCAGCAGTGAAGCGCAGGGTTCTAACTATGGCTACACCTTC

v_call: TRBV6-5
j_call: TRBJ2-1
d_call: NA
cdr3_aa: CASRPGGSSYNEQFF
cdr3_nt: TGTGCCAGCAGGCCCGGGGGTAGCTCCTACAATGAGCAGTTCTTC

v_call: TRBV5-1
j_call: TRBJ2-6
d_call: NA
cdr3_aa: CASSFFGGYRSSGANVLTF
cdr3_nt: TGCGCCAGCAGCTTTTTTGGGGGCTACAGAAGCTCTGGGGCCAACGTCCTGACTTTC

v_call: TRBV7-2
j_call: TRBJ2-4
d_call: NA
cdr3_aa: CASSSQNNGAGIRYF
cdr3_nt: TGTGCCAGCAGCTCACAGAATAATGGGGCGGGGATCCGGTACTTC

v_call: TRBV9
j_call: TRBJ1-3
d_call: TRBD1
cdr3_aa: CASSGTGVTNTIYF
cdr3_nt: TGTGCCAGCAGCGGGACAGGGGTCACCAACACCATATATTTT

v_call: TRBV30
j_call: TRBJ1-6
d_call: NA
cdr3_aa: CAWSGRGNSPLHF
cdr3_nt: TGTGCCTGGAGCGGCAGGGGTAATTCACCCCTCCACTTT

v_call: TRBV30
j_call: TRBJ1-6
d_call: NA
cdr3_aa: CAWSVTGSYNSPLHF
cdr3_nt: TGTGCCTGGAGTGTAACGGGGTCCTATAATTCACCCCTCCACTTT

v_call: TRBV7-9
j_call: TRBJ2-5
d_call: NA
cdr3_aa: CASSFYVDLVMETQYF
cdr3_nt: TGTGCCAGCAGCTTCTACGTGGACCTAGTGATGGAGACCCAGTACTTC

v_call: TRBV4-1
j_call: TRBJ2-5
d_call: NA
cdr3_aa: CASSRWQKETQYF
cdr3_nt: TGCGCCAGCAGCCGTTGGCAGAAAGAGACCCAGTACTTC

v_call: TRBV5-1
j_call: TRBJ2-1
d_call: TRBD2
cdr3_aa: CASSLFFFRTSGTNEQFF
cdr3_nt: TGCGCCAGCAGCTTGTTTTTTTTCCGGACTAGCGGGACGAATGAGCAGTTCTTC

v_call: TRBV27
j_call: TRBJ2-6
d_call: TRBD1
cdr3_aa: CASSVGTGTGANVLTF
cdr3_nt: TGTGCCAGCAGTGTCGGGACAGGGACTGGGGCCAACGTCCTGACTTTC

v_call: TRBV27
j_call: TRBJ2-7
d_call: NA
cdr3_aa: CASSLSRWQSYEQYF
cdr3_nt: TGTGCCAGCAGTTTATCGAGGTGGCAGTCCTACGAGCAGTACTTC

v_call: TRBV19
j_call: TRBJ2-5
d_call: TRBD2
cdr3_aa: CASTPSGGETQYF
cdr3_nt: TGTGCCAGTACCCCCTCGGGGGGGGAGACCCAGTACTTC